This T cell receptor beta chain was documented in a study of spatial heterogeneity in lung cancer. Study information: Alpha-chain sequences were detected in numbers that were consistently lower than beta-chain sequences.

The table lists this clonotype with many counts. Its cognate antigen is unknown. General study results and limits: Circulating ubiquitous expanded tumor TCRs were observed more frequently at resection than at follow-up.

Each TCR cDNA molecule bore a unique molecular identifier. TCRdb re-derived calls from the 5' RACE reads in MiXCR, one entry per CDR3 protein. The table shows tens of thousands of distinct CDR3 sequences, with less than 3.5% occurring only once. The time point is: sample taken at primary tumor resection. The input material, whole RNA from tumor, nontumor lung or frozen PBMC, was sequenced unsorted. The clonotype was recovered from a female donor with early-stage non-small cell lung cancer. The sample here was PBMCs, taken at surgery.

The CDR3 DNA is TGTGCCATCAGTGAGCCGAGCGGGATTGACACCGGGGAGCTGTTTTTT. Protein: CAISEPSGIDTGELFF. The rearrangement uses TRBV10-3 and TRBJ2-2, with 7 bases matching TRBD2. V lost 2 bases, J lost 3 bases, and 6 bases stayed unmatched. The CDR3 has 16 amino acids. CDR1 is ENHRY, CDR2 SYGVKD, per germline.